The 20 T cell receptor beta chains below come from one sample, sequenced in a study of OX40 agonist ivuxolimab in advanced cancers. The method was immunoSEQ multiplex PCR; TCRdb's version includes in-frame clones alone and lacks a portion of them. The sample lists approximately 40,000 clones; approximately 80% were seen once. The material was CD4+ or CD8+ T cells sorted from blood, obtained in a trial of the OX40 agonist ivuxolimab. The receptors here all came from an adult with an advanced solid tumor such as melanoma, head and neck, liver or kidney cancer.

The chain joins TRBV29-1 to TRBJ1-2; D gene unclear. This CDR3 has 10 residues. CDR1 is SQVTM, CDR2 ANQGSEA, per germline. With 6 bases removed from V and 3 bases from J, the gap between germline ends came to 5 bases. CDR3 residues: CSVQHYGYTF. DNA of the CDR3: TGCAGCGTCCAGCACTATGGCTACACCTTC.

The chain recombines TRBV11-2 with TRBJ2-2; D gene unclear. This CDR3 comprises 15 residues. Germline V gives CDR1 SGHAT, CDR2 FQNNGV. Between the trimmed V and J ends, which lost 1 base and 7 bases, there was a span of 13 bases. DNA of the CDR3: TGTGCCAGCAGCTTAGTGTTAGGGCAACGCGGGGAGCTGTTTTTT. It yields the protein CASSLVLGQRGELFF.

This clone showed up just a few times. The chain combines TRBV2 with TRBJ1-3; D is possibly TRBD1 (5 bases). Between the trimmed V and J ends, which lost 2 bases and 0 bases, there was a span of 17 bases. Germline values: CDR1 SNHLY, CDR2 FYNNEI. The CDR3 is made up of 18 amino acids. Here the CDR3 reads CASSESLQATVSGNTIYF. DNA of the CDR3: TGTGCCAGCAGTGAATCATTACAGGCGACCGTCTCTGGAAACACCATATATTTT. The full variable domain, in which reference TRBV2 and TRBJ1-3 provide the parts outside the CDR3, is EPEVTQTPSHQVTQMGQEVILRCVPISNHLYFYWYRQILGQKVEFLVSFYNNEISEKSEIFDDQFSVERPDGSNFTLKIRSTKLEDSAMYFCASSESLQATVSGNTIYFGEGSWLTVV.

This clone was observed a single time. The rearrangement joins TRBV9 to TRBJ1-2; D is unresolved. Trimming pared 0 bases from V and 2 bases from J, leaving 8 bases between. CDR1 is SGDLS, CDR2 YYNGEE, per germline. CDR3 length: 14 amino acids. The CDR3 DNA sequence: TGTGCCAGCAGCGTAGACTCCGGCAACTATGGCTACACCTTC. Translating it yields CASSVDSGNYGYTF. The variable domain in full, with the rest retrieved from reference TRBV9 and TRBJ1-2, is DSGVTQTPKHLITATGQRVTLRCSPRSGDLSVYWYQQSLDQGLQFLIQYYNGEERAKGNILERFSAQQFPDLHSELNLSSLELGDSALYFCASSVDSGNYGYTFGSGTRLTVV.

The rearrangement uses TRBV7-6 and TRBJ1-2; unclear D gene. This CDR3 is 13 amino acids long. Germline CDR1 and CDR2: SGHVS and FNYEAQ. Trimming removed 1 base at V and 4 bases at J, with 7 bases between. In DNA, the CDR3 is TGTGCCAGCAGCTTAGAACGGGGCTATGGCTACACCTTC. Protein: CASSLERGYGYTF.

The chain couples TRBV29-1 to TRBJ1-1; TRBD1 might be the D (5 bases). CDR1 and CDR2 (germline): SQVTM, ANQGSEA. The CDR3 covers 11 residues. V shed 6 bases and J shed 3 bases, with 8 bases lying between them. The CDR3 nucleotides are TGCAGCGTGGGGGGGGACACTGAAGCTTTCTTT. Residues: CSVGGDTEAFF.

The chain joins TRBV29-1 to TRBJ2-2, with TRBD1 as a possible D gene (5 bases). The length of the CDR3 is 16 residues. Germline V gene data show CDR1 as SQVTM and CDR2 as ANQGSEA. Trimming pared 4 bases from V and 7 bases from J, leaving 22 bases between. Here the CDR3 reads CSVGDAETDYDGELFF. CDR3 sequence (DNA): TGCAGCGTTGGAGATGCTGAGACAGATTACGACGGGGAGCTGTTTTTT.

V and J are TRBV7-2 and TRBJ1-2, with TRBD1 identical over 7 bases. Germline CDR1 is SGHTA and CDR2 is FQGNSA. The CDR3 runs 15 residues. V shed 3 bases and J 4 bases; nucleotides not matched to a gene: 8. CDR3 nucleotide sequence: TGTGCCAGCAGCTTGTTTTCGGGACAGCTCTATGGCTACACCTTC. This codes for CASSLFSGQLYGYTF. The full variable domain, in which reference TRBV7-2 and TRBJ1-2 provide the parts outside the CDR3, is GAGVSQSPSNKVTEKGKDVELRCDPISGHTALYWYRQSLGQGLEFLIYFQGNSAPDKSGLPSDRFSAERTGGSVSTLTIQRTQQEDSAVYLCASSLFSGQLYGYTFGSGTRLTVV.

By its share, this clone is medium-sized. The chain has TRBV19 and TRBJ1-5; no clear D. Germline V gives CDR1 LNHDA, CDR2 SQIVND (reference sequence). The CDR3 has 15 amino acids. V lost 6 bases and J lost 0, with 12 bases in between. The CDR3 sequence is CASSPHWTSNQPQHF. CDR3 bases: TGTGCCAGTAGCCCTCACTGGACTAGCAATCAGCCCCAGCATTTT.

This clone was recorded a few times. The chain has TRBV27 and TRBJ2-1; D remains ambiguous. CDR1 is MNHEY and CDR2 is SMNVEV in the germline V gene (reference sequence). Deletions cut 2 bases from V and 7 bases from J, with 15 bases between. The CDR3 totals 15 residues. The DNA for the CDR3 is TGTGCCAGCAGTTTAGTTGGGTTAACCCCGAATGAGCAGTTCTTC. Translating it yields CASSLVGLTPNEQFF.

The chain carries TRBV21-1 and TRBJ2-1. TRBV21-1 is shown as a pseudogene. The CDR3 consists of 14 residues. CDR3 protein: CASGLFPHYNEQFF. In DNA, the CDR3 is TGTGCCAGCGGATTATTTCCCCACTACAATGAGCAGTTCTTC.

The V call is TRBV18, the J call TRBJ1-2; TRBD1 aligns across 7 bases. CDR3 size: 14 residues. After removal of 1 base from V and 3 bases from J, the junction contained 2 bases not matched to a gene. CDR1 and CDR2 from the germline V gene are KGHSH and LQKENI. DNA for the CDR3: TGTGCCAGCTCACCACGGGACAGATACTATGGCTACACCTTC. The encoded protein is CASSPRDRYYGYTF.

CDR3 region: CASSYMGQGDPQHF. The CDR3 DNA reads TGTGCCAGCAGTTACATGGGACAGGGTGATCCCCAGCATTTT. The V call is TRBV6-6, the J call TRBJ1-5; 9 bases fit TRBD1. Trimming cost V 2 bases and J 10 bases; bases outside gene matches: 6. The CDR3 consists of 14 residues. Germline CDR1 and CDR2: MNHNY and SVGAGI (reference sequence).

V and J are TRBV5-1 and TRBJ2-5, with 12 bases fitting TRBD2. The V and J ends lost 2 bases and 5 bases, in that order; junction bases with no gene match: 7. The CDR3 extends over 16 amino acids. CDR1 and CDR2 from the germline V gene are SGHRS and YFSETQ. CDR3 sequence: CASSFLTSGSDETQYF. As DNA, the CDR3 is TGCGCCAGCAGCTTCTTGACTAGCGGGAGTGATGAGACCCAGTACTTC.

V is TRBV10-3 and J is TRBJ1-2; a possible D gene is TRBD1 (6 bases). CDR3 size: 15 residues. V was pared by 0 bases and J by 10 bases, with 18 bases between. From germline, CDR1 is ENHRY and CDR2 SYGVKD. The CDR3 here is CAISESSSGRGDYTF. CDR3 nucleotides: TGTGCCATCAGTGAGTCGTCGAGCGGGAGGGGGGACTACACCTTC.

CDR3 residues: CASRSQGAINEQFF. CDR3 nucleotides: TGCGCCAGCAGGAGTCAGGGGGCAATCAATGAGCAGTTCTTC. This rearrangement joins TRBV5-1 to TRBJ2-1, with 8 bases fitting TRBD1. With 5 bases clipped from V and 6 bases from J, the junction kept 7 bases outside the gene matches. The CDR3 contains 14 residues. Germline CDR1 SGHRS, CDR2 YFSETQ.

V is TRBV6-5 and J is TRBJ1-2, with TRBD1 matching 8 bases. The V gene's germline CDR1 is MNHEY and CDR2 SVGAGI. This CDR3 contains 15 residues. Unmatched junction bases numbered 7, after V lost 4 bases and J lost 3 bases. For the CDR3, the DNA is TGTGCCAGCAGTTCCAGGGGGCGCGAGTACTATGGCTACACCTTC. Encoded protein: CASSSRGREYYGYTF.

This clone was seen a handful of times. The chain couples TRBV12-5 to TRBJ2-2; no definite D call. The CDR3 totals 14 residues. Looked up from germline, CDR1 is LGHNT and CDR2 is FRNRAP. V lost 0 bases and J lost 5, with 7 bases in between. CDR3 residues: CASGLVRVTGELFF. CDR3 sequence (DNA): TGTGCTAGTGGTTTGGTACGTGTTACCGGGGAGCTGTTTTTT. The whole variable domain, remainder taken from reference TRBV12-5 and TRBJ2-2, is DARVTQTPRHKVTEMGQEVTMRCQPILGHNTVFWYRQTMMQGLELLAYFRNRAPLDDSGMPKDRFSAEMPDATLATLKIQPSEPRDSAVYFCASGLVRVTGELFFGEGSRLTVL.

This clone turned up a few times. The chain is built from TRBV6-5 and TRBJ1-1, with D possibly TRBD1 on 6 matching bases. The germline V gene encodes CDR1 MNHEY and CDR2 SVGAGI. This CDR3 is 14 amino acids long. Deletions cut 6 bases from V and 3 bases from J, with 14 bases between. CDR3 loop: CASRTGQKDTEAFF. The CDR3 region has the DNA TGTGCCAGCAGGACAGGCCAGAAGGACACTGAAGCTTTCTTT.

The DNA of the CDR3 is TGTGCCAGCAGCTTGTTAGACTACGAGCAGTACTTC. This gives the protein CASSLLDYEQYF. The chain combines TRBV5-6 with TRBJ2-7; no clear D gene. The germline V and J ends were trimmed by 1 base and 3 bases, with 5 bases remaining between them. The CDR3 sequence is 12 residues long. Germline V gives CDR1 SGHDT, CDR2 YYEEEE.